The text below deals with one T cell receptor (beta chain). The sample is drawn from a study of blood T cells in healthy people across ages. Peripheral blood was drawn, ten milliliters per donor. The CDR3 spans 18 residues. Per germline, CDR1 KGHDR and CDR2 SFDVKD. V lost 1 base to trimming and J lost 6 bases; unmatched junction nucleotides: 11. A sample-barcoded 5' primer and a J-beta primer mix were used in a second PCR of roughly 6 to 12 cycles. TCRdb independently ran MiXCR on the 5' RACE reads; one entry per CDR3 protein. The repertoire holds under 800,000 distinct CDR3 sequences, with more than 40% as singletons.

Sequenced: blood. The gene calls are TRBV24-1 and TRBJ2-1; 10 bases fit TRBD2. This clonotype was sampled from a woman aged 60-70 years in good health. The chain's CDR3 is CATSDLSGSGGETNEQFF. CDR3 nucleotide sequence: TGTGCCACCAGTGATTTAAGCGGGAGCGGGGGGGAAACCAATGAGCAGTTCTTC.